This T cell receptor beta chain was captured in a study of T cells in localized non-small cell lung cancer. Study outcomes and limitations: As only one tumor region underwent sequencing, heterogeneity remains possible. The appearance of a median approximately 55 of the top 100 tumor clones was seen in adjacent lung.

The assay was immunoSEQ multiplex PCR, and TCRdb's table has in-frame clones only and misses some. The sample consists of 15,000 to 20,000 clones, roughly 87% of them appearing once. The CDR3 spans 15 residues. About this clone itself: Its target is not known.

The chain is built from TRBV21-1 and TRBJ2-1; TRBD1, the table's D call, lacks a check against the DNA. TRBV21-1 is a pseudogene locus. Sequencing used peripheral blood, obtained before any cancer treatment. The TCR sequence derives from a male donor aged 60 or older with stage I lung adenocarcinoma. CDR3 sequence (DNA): TGTGCCAGCAGCAAAGCTCAGGGGGCCTACAATGAGCAGTTCTTC. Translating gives CASSKAQGAYNEQFF.